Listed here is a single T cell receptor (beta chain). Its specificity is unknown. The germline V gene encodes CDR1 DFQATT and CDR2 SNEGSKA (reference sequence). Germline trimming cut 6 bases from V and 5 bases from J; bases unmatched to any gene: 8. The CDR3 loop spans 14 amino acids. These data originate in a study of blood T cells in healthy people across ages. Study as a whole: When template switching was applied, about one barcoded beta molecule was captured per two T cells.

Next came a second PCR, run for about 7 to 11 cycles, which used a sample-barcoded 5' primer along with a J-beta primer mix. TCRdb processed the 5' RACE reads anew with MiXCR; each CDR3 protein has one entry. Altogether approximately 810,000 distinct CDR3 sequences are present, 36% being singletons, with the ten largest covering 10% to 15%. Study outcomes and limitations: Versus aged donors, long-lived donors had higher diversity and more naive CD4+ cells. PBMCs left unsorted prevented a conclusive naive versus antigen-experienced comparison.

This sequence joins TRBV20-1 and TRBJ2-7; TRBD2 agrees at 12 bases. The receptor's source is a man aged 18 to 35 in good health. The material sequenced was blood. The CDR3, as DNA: TGCAGTGCCGACCAGCTAGCGGGGGGGAACGAGCAGTACTTC. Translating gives CSADQLAGGNEQYF.